This is a list of T cell receptor beta chains from one sample in a study of blood T cell repertoires in COVID-19. Here immunoSEQ multiplex PCR was the method, and the copy in TCRdb shows in-frame clones only, minus some. This table has approximately 35,000 clones, approximately 80% appearing once. Sequencing used peripheral blood. Receptor source: a man older than 75 with acute or convalescent COVID-19. Both conserved end residues are trimmed from each CDR3.

j_gene	v_gene	CDR3aa
TRBJ1-2	TRBV19	ASSIPTEAIS
TRBJ2-5	TRBV6-6	ASSESLAGVETQY
TRBJ2-3	TRBV6-5	ASSLVAGETDTQY
TRBJ1-2	TRBV18	ASSPRQGADLPNYGYT
TRBJ1-6	TRBV19	ASRPGTGNSPLH
TRBJ2-3	TRBV18	ASSPQGSTDTQY
TRBJ2-3	TRBV2	ASRDRGQGTQY
TRBJ2-3	TRBV13	ASSETGGDTQY
TRBJ1-5	TRBV2	ASRFLTANQPQH
TRBJ2-7	TRBV18	ASSPPGQGAYEQY
TRBJ1-1	TRBV7-3	ASSLTDGADTEAF
TRBJ2-5	TRBV6-5	ASSSDFRGETQY
TRBJ1-1	TRBV19	ASSIWGGEAF
TRBJ1-4	TRBV5-1	ASSLVQGEEKLF